The rows below give T cell receptor beta chains drawn from one sample of a study of blood T cell repertoires in COVID-19. Assay used: immunoSEQ multiplex PCR; TCRdb lists only in-frame clones, some missing. Here the sample spans about 92,000 clones, about 83% being singletons. Source material: peripheral blood. These receptors were collected from a woman aged 55 to 70 with COVID-19, enrolled during active disease. CDR3s include the opening cysteine and the closing phenylalanine or tryptophan. D genes are given only for firm matches. A clone size is listed for some rows: how often the clone was seen (once, few, many), or a class if it is expanded.

clone_size	v_call	j_call	d_call	cdr3_nt	cdr3_aa
.	TRBV5-1	TRBJ2-3	TRBD2	TGCGCCAGCAGCTTCGGCCGCGCAACAAGCGGGGGGGCCGTAGATACGCAGTATTTT	CASSFGRATSGGAVDTQYF
.	TRBV28	TRBJ2-5	.	TGTGCCAGCAATGGCAATGGCCGGGTGGAGGAGACCCAGTACTTC	CASNGNGRVEETQYF
.	TRBV5-6	TRBJ1-5	TRBD1	TGTGCCAGCAGCGCCGGGACAGGGGTATTGGGCTGGGGTCAGCCCCAGCATTTT	CASSAGTGVLGWGQPQHF
.	TRBV7-2	TRBJ1-5	.	TGTGCCAGCAGTACCCAGGGTACCTATAGCAATCAGCCCCAGCATTTT	CASSTQGTYSNQPQHF
.	TRBV9	TRBJ2-1	TRBD1	TGTGCCAGCAGCGCCGGGACAGTTTACAATGAGCAGTTCTTC	CASSAGTVYNEQFF
.	TRBV5-1	TRBJ1-2	.	TGCGCCAGCAGCTTGGCTTCGGACAGCATCTATGGCTACACCTTC	CASSLASDSIYGYTF
.	TRBV28	TRBJ1-5	.	TGTGCCAGCAATCCCTTACACCAGGGTGATCAGCCCCAGCATTTT	CASNPLHQGDQPQHF
few	TRBV28	TRBJ1-1	TRBD1	TGTGCCAGCAGGCGGGGACAGGGGATGAACACTGAAGCTTTCTTT	CASRRGQGMNTEAFF
few	TRBV9	TRBJ1-3	TRBD1	TGTGCCAGCAGCGAAGGACAGGGGTTCGGAAACACCATATATTTT	CASSEGQGFGNTIYF
.	TRBV18	TRBJ1-1	.	TGTGCCAGCTCACCACCTTATACTGAGGGTTACACTGAAGCTTTCTTT	CASSPPYTEGYTEAFF
.	TRBV3-1/TRBV3-2	TRBJ1-3	.	TGTGCCAGCAGCACTCAGGGGGGAAACACCATATATTTT	CASSTQGGNTIYF
.	TRBV7-2	TRBJ1-1	.	TGTGCCAGCAGCGAAACAGGGTGGGGCACTGAAGCTTTCTTT	CASSETGWGTEAFF
once	TRBV19	TRBJ2-5	TRBD2	TGTGCCAGTAGCGGACTAGCGTCGACCCAGTACTTC	CASSGLASTQYF
.	TRBV7-8	TRBJ2-1	TRBD2	TGTGCCAGCAGCTTAGATTTGGAGCCTAGCGGATTCTTC	CASSLDLEPSGFF
.	TRBV19	TRBJ1-2	.	TGTGCCAGTAACGTCCACTCGGGGGGCTACACCTTC	CASNVHSGGYTF
once	TRBV2	TRBJ1-1	TRBD1	TGTGCCAGCACAGGGGGCCCCTTATACACTGAAGCTTTCTTT	CASTGGPLYTEAFF
.	TRBV19	TRBJ1-1	.	TGTGCCAGTAGTAATCCGGGAATAAACACTGAAGCTTTCTTT	CASSNPGINTEAFF
.	TRBV9	TRBJ2-1	TRBD2	TGTGCCAGCAGCGTAGGTCTAGCGGGGGATTACAATGAGCAGTTCTTC	CASSVGLAGDYNEQFF
.	TRBV14	TRBJ2-1	.	TGTGCCAGCAGCCAAGAATCCGGGAAGGGCCACAATGAGCAGTTCTTC	CASSQESGKGHNEQFF
once	TRBV24-1	TRBJ2-6	.	TGTGCCACCGCGCGGGCTGGGGCCAACGTCCTGACTTTC	CATARAGANVLTF
.	TRBV6-5	TRBJ2-7	TRBD1	TGTGCCAGCAGCTCGGGGACAGGCTACGAGCAGTACTTC	CASSSGTGYEQYF
few	TRBV11-2	TRBJ2-3	TRBD2	TGTGCCAGCAGCTTGAATAGCGGGGGTTCTAGCACAGATACGCAGTATTTT	CASSLNSGGSSTDTQYF
.	TRBV6-5	TRBJ2-7	.	TGTGCCAGCAGTAACGGGATGCCCAACGAGCAGTACTTC	CASSNGMPNEQYF
.	TRBV2	TRBJ1-2	.	TGTGCCAGCAGTGTGGCACAGGCCGCTGATGGCTACACCTTC	CASSVAQAADGYTF
.	TRBV7-9	TRBJ2-7	.	TGTGCCGTGGGTAGGCAGGGGCTTGCCGAGCAGTACTTC	CAVGRQGLAEQYF
.	TRBV7-2	TRBJ2-7	TRBD1	TGTGCCAGCAGCCTAGGGGGCCCCTACGAGCAGTACTTC	CASSLGGPYEQYF